This TCR beta chain came from a study of immune evolution from preneoplasia to lung adenocarcinoma. The study's findings and limits: T cell clonality was higher in KRAS-mutant than EGFR-mutant or wild-type nodules.

Two lung cancer pathologists independently confirmed each histologic diagnosis. This CDR3 has 17 residues. Germline V gene data show CDR1 as SGHVS and CDR2 as FQNEAQ. Deletions cut 3 bases from V and 1 base from J, with 18 bases between. In this sample, this clone turned up once. Antigen unknown. Clones were read by immunoSEQ multiplex PCR, and TCRdb kept only the in-frame ones, dropping some. The sample has thousands of clones, around 83% seen once. The sequence came from a person between 65 and 79 years old with lung adenocarcinoma. Input material: FFPE minimally invasive lung adenocarcinoma tissue. The rearrangement joins TRBV7-8 to TRBJ2-5; the D is unclear. The CDR3 nucleotides are TGTGCCAGCAGCTTCTCGGCATCGTTAAGGCCCCAAGAGACCCAGTACTTC. Its protein product is CASSFSASLRPQETQYF. The whole variable domain, filled in from reference TRBV7-8 and TRBJ2-5, reads GAGVSQSPRYKVAKRGQDVALRCDPISGHVSLFWYQQALGQGPEFLTYFQNEAQLDKSGLPSDRFFAERPEGSVSTLKIQRTQQEDSAVYLCASSFSASLRPQETQYFGPGTRLLVL.